This T cell receptor beta chain was sequenced during a study of blood T cell repertoires in COVID-19 (dated by TCRdb to between 2020 and 2021). About the investigation overall: Collaborator samples came from the United States, Italy and Spain and covered acute and convalescent phases of COVID-19. The material from the prospective study consisted of cDNA or gDNA derived from T cells, B-cell-depleted T cells, or PBMCs. Deeply sampled blood TCRbeta repertoires from subjects exposed to, actively infected with, or recovered from COVID-19 were included in the dataset. The repertoires were made available in a free public database intended to serve as a resource for research on the immune response to SARS-CoV-2. The samples were drawn from two sources: the first 160 participants of the ongoing ImmuneRACE study, and fewer than 1,500 subjects contributed by 6 global collaborators. Sample metadata almost always included a de-identified subject ID, COVID-19 status, age in years and sex. HLA class I and class II types, where available, came from metadata supplied by the sample provider rather than from assay-based typing.

The study at large found these results: The amount of clinical and demographic metadata varied by source and participant and was provided uncurated.

About this clone: Its antigen remains unidentified. Per-base quality was not reported, and no clone a single base away is much larger than it. Other DNA sequences within the sample encode an identical CDR3.

The immunoSEQ Assay, a bias-controlled multiplex PCR, was used to amplify TCRbeta CDR3 regions from genomic DNA. As for the authors' bioinformatics: Within the assay, amplification of reference gene primers was used to estimate how many nucleated cells each sample contained. To quantify the absolute abundance of each unique TCRbeta CDR3 rearrangement, sequence reads were collapsed and filtered. Productive Simpson clonality was computed per sample as the square root of Simpson's diversity index over productive rearrangements. What TCRdb holds here is the immuneACCESS table cut down to in-frame rearrangements. Part of the clones is not present; checked against another copy, under half of the missing clones reflect an unresolved V gene, and the others are unexplained. Clone size and V and J calls were adopted from that table, with D and trimming inferred from the DNA. In all, the sample holds 50,000 to 75,000 clones, and about 76% of those were seen once. Jointly, the top ten make up roughly half of the sample.

Between the V and J ends, shortened by 2 bases and 3 bases respectively, the junction contains 7 bases. Including the terminal cysteine and phenylalanine, the CDR3 comprises 13 residues. Only CDR3 DNA remains: 39 bases, in frame from the first base. CDR1 and CDR2 are drawn from the germline V gene (reference sequence): SGHAT, FQDESV. The collaborating institutions used their own protocols to collect whole blood in K2EDTA tubes. For TCRbeta analysis, collaborators shipped samples as frozen whole blood, isolated PBMCs, or DNA extracted from either of those sample types. Sample: peripheral blood. The sequence is built from TRBV11-1 and TRBJ2-5; no confident D gene assignment can be made. The TCR comes from a woman older than 75 with acute or convalescent COVID-19. The nucleotide sequence is given as TGTGCCAGCAGCTTACACAGAGAAGAGACCCAGTACTTC. Translated, this is CASSLHREETQYF.